This T cell receptor beta chain was obtained from a study of T cell changes during pregnancy in multiple sclerosis. Germline V gives CDR1 MDHEN, CDR2 SYDVKM. The CDR3 has 13 residues. After removal of 5 bases from V and 4 bases from J, the junction contained 2 bases not matched to a gene. Some clones are missing from TCRdb's copy, which holds only in-frame ones; the method was immunoSEQ multiplex PCR. The sample lists about 59,000 clones, about 94% seen once, with approximately 0.35% in the top ten. This receptor was taken from a female donor with multiple sclerosis, enrolled in a pregnancy study. The gene calls are TRBV28 and TRBJ1-5; 7 positions agree with TRBD1. Material: CD4+ T cells from peripheral blood mononuclear cells, obtained before pregnancy. Written as DNA, the CDR3 is TGTGCCAGCAGTGGGGACAGAAATCAGCCCCAGCATTTT. Residues: CASSGDRNQPQHF.